The clone carrying this TCR beta chain was picked up a small number of times. The entry originates in a study of T cells in Graves' hyperthyroidism and ophthalmopathy. From RNA transcripts, TCR beta CDR3 regions were amplified. A first-round RT-PCR of the TCR CDR3 used the HTBI primer set. TCRdb re-called the multiplex PCR reads with MiXCR, one entry per CDR3 protein. The sample comprises about 360,000 distinct CDR3 sequences, roughly 14% of which are singletons, and less than 25% rests with the top ten. The CDR3 totals 16 residues. The germline CDR1 and CDR2 sequences are SGHVS and FQNEAQ. With V trimmed by 0 bases and J by 5 bases, 8 bases remained unmatched.

What was sequenced was blood. The chain is built from TRBV7-8 and TRBJ2-5; 8 bases are shared with TRBD2. The TCR sequence derives from a man younger than 40 with Graves' hyperthyroidism that later progressed to Graves' ophthalmopathy. The CDR3 loop reads CASSLALSGGQETQYF. CDR3 in DNA: TGTGCCAGCAGCTTAGCGTTGTCGGGGGGGCAGGAGACCCAGTACTTC. The entire variable domain, with the rest obtained from reference TRBV7-8 and TRBJ2-5, is as follows: GAGVSQSPRYKVAKRGQDVALRCDPISGHVSLFWYQQALGQGPEFLTYFQNEAQLDKSGLPSDRFFAERPEGSVSTLKIQRTQQEDSAVYLCASSLALSGGQETQYFGPGTRLLVL.